These 19 T cell receptor beta chains were sequenced from one sample in a study of metastatic and nonmetastatic thyroid tumors. Every patient underwent thyroid surgery untreated. Via MiXCR, TCRdb re-called the PCR reads. The table has approximately 3,000 clones, more than 35% seen once; the top ten hold 22%. The sample taken for sequencing was tumor tissue. Receptor source: a female donor with papillary thyroid cancer or a benign thyroid nodule (not recorded which). Some clones in this sample may be carry-over from other donors' samples.

The V and J genes are TRBV6-5 and TRBJ2-1; possibly TRBD2 for D (6 bases). This CDR3 is built from 14 residues. From germline, CDR1 is MNHEY and CDR2 SVGAGI. The V end lost 2 bases, the J end lost 10 bases, and 15 bases lay between the germline ends. The CDR3: CASSYPGPAGEQFF. The CDR3 DNA follows: TGTGCCAGCAGTTACCCGGGGCCCGCGGGAGAGCAGTTCTTC.

Sample share makes this clone hyperexpanded. The rearrangement joins TRBV6-1 to TRBJ2-2, with 9 bases that match TRBD1. Trimming at V came to 5 bases and at J to 4 bases, leaving 5 bases not matched to a gene. Germline V gene sequence: CDR1 MNHNS, CDR2 SASEGT. This CDR3 region has 15 residues. The CDR3 loop is CASSPGQGITGELFF. The CDR3 coding sequence is TGTGCCAGCAGTCCAGGACAGGGGATCACCGGGGAGCTGTTTTTT.

This sequence joins TRBV11-3 and TRBJ1-3; maybe TRBD1 (6 bases). Trimming cost V 3 bases and J 0 bases, with 12 bases left between them. Germline V CDR1 and CDR2: SGHNT, YENEEA. The CDR3 is made up of 16 amino acids. The CDR3 reads CASSFEGGHSGNTIYF. CDR3 DNA: TGTGCCAGCAGCTTTGAGGGGGGCCACTCTGGAAACACCATATATTTT.

There are a few counts of this clone. The chain is built from TRBV11-1 and TRBJ2-1; 10 bases agree with TRBD1. The CDR3 consists of 15 residues. The germline CDR1 and CDR2 sequences are SGHAT and FQDESV (reference sequence). After removal of 5 bases from V and 3 bases from J, the junction contained 4 bases not matched to a gene. CDR3 region: CASSLRTGGYNEQFF. Here the CDR3 DNA reads TGTGCCAGCAGCCTAAGGACAGGGGGCTACAATGAGCAGTTCTTC.

CDR3 bases: TGTGCCAGCAGCTTGGGGACAGGGATACTTTCACCCCTCCACTTT. Amino acids: CASSLGTGILSPLHF. This chain links TRBV11-1 with TRBJ1-6; 9 bases fit TRBD1. J gave up 9 bases and V 3 bases, and 6 bases lay outside the gene matches. The CDR3 is 15 residues long. From germline, CDR1 is SGHAT and CDR2 FQDESV (reference sequence).

This clone was observed a few times. The chain is built from TRBV12-3 or TRBV12-4 and TRBJ2-5; D ambiguous. The V end was cut by 4 bases, the J end by 5 bases, with 5 bases between. This CDR3 comprises 11 residues. The CDR3 DNA sequence: TGTGCCAGCAGTTGGGCGGAGACCCAGTACTTC. This gives the protein CASSWAETQYF.

This clone was recorded once. The V gene is TRBV20-1, the J gene TRBJ2-1; 7 nucleotides match TRBD2. Germline trimming cut 3 bases from V and 2 bases from J; bases unmatched to any gene: 10. Germline lookup yields CDR1 DFQATT and CDR2 SNEGSKA (reference sequence). This CDR3 region has 16 residues. CDR3 in DNA: TGCAGTGCTAGTTCGATGACGGCGGGGGCCTACAATGAGCAGTTCTTC. Amino acid sequence: CSASSMTAGAYNEQFF.

Comment on this clone: This CDR3 is also generated by other DNA sequences in the sample. V is TRBV4-2 and J is TRBJ1-6, with a weak D call TRBD1 (5 bases). The CDR3 is made up of 15 amino acids. V lost 1 base, J lost 8 bases, and 12 bases lay in between. Looked up from germline, CDR1 is LGHNA and CDR2 is YNFKEQ. The CDR3 region has the DNA TGTGCCAGCAGCCAAGGGGATAGGGGATATTCACCCCTCCACTTT. Encoded protein: CASSQGDRGYSPLHF.

This clone was seen more than once but under ten times. The chain is built from TRBV15 and TRBJ2-7; D may be TRBD2 (7 bases). This CDR3 is 15 amino acids long. V was shortened by 2 bases and J by 5 bases, with 16 bases between the two germline ends. In germline, CDR1 is LNHNV, CDR2 YYDKDF (reference sequence). The CDR3 protein is CATSRHLTGRDEQYF. As DNA, the CDR3 is TGTGCCACCAGCAGACATCTTACAGGGAGGGACGAGCAGTACTTC.

V and J are TRBV20-1 and TRBJ2-3; TRBD2 agrees at 11 bases. CDR1 is DFQATT and CDR2 is SNEGSKA in the germline V gene (reference sequence). This CDR3 has 16 amino acids. V shed 0 bases, J shed 4 bases, and the junction held 6 bases outside the gene matches. The CDR3 sequence is CSARDYLAGGSDTQYF. As DNA, the CDR3 is TGCAGTGCTAGAGATTACCTAGCGGGGGGATCAGATACGCAGTATTTT.

This clone was seen a few times. The rearrangement uses TRBV6-5 and TRBJ2-1; 10 positions match TRBD2. V shed 4 bases, J shed 2 bases, and the junction held 5 bases outside the gene matches. This CDR3 comprises 16 residues. Germline V lookup: CDR1 MNHEY, CDR2 SVGAGI. This CDR3 reads CASSSLGTSAYNEQFF. Written as DNA, the CDR3 is TGTGCCAGCAGTTCCCTCGGGACTAGCGCCTACAATGAGCAGTTCTTC.

The chain employs TRBV4-1 and TRBJ2-7; 8 bases are shared with TRBD1. CDR3 length equals 16 residues. V gave up 0 bases and J gave up 3 bases; unmatched junction bases: 7. The germline gives CDR1 MGHRA, CDR2 YSYEKL. CDR3 DNA: TGCGCCAGCAGCCAAGATCTATACAGGGGGATCTACGAGCAGTACTTC. Its translation: CASSQDLYRGIYEQYF.

The chain has TRBV11-2 and TRBJ2-2, with a tentative D call TRBD2 (7 bases). Germline V gene data show CDR1 as SGHAT and CDR2 as FQNNGV. V dropped 1 base and J dropped 4 bases, with 13 bases sitting between them. The CDR3 is 16 residues long. CDR3 sequence reads: CASSLVGGPVTGELFF. The CDR3 nucleotides read TGTGCCAGCAGCTTAGTGGGGGGGCCAGTCACCGGGGAGCTGTTTTTT.

The CDR3 bases are TGTGCCAGCAGCTTCGGTGGGGTCAGGGGCTACACCTTC. This translates into CASSFGGVRGYTF. The genes are TRBV7-3 and TRBJ1-2; D is ambiguous. Trimming left V 3 bases short and J 8 bases short, with 13 bases between. The germline V gene encodes CDR1 SGHTA and CDR2 FQGTGA. The CDR3 runs 13 residues.

Judged by abundance, this clone is large. The V call is TRBV6-2 or TRBV6-3, the J call TRBJ2-1; D ambiguous. This CDR3 comprises 12 residues. V gave up 10 bases and J gave up 7 bases, with 14 bases separating them. Per germline, CDR1 MNHEY and CDR2 SVGEGT. The CDR3 DNA sequence: TGTGCCACCCTCCTTTCAGTGAATGAGCAGTTCTTC. Translating gives CATLLSVNEQFF.

This clone came up a few times. The genes are TRBV12-5 and TRBJ2-2, with a weak D call TRBD2 (6 bases). CDR1 is LGHNT, CDR2 FRNRAP, per germline. This CDR3 is 14 amino acids long. Deletions cut 6 bases from V and 6 bases from J, with 14 bases between. CDR3 sequence reads: CASGSGLKAGELFF. CDR3 DNA sequence: TGTGCTAGTGGATCGGGACTGAAGGCCGGGGAGCTGTTTTTT.

The J gene is TRBJ2-5, the V gene TRBV3-1, with no clear D. The V and J ends lost 3 bases and 1 base respectively, with 9 bases between them. There are 14 residues in the CDR3. Germline V gene data show CDR1 as LGHDT and CDR2 as YNNKEL (reference sequence). CDR3 sequence reads: CASSHWRPQETQYF. The CDR3 DNA reads as TGTGCCAGCAGCCATTGGCGTCCCCAAGAGACCCAGTACTTC.

A few counts support this clone. The gene calls are TRBV9 and TRBJ1-1; D unclear. Per the germline V gene, CDR1 is SGDLS and CDR2 is YYNGEE. Trimming cost V 0 bases and J 5 bases, with 11 bases left between them. CDR3 length: 14 amino acids. The CDR3 region has the DNA TGTGCCAGCAGCGTAGGAGGAGTTAGGACTGAAGCTTTCTTT. Protein: CASSVGGVRTEAFF. The variable domain in full, with the rest retrieved from reference TRBV9 and TRBJ1-1, is DSGVTQTPKHLITATGQRVTLRCSPRSGDLSVYWYQQSLDQGLQFLIQYYNGEERAKGNILERFSAQQFPDLHSELNLSSLELGDSALYFCASSVGGVRTEAFFGQGTRLTVV.

There are a few counts of this clone. This chain joins TRBV12-3 or TRBV12-4 and TRBJ2-7; D unresolved. CDR3 size: 14 residues. V was shortened by 3 bases and J by 5 bases, with 14 bases between the two germline ends. The DNA of the CDR3 is TGTGCCAGCAGTTTTGGGCCAGTTCAAAACGAGCAGTACTTC. Translating it yields CASSFGPVQNEQYF.